This T cell receptor (beta chain) was obtained from a study of siplizumab effects on memory and regulatory T cells. About this clone: Its antigen remains unidentified.

Per individual sample, about 100,000 TCR templates were assayed. Assay used: immunoSEQ multiplex PCR; TCRdb lists only in-frame clones, some missing. This sample has more than 85,000 clones, with around 90% found just once. General study results and limits: It seemed that naive T cells were more diverse than memory cells and were major contributors to the alloresponse. A minor fraction of alloreactive clones, and no more, mapped to unstimulated subsets. Proliferating Tregs in siplizumab cultures were never verified as suppressive.

Germline-derived CDR1 and CDR2 are MDHEN and SYDVKM. CDR3 length: 15 residues. The V end was cut by 5 bases, the J end by 4 bases, with 15 bases between. The rearrangement uses TRBV28 and TRBJ1-5; unclear D gene. The sequence came from a human donor in good health. The sequenced material came from Tregs sorted from blood. CDR3 bases: TGTGCCAGCAGTCCTCAAGGGAGGGCTAATCAGCCCCAGCATTTT. The encoded protein is CASSPQGRANQPQHF. The entire variable domain, with the rest obtained from reference TRBV28 and TRBJ1-5, is as follows: DVKVTQSSRYLVKRTGEKVFLECVQDMDHENMFWYRQDPGLGLRLIYFSYDVKMKEKGDIPEGYSVSREKKERFSLILESASTNQTSMYLCASSPQGRANQPQHFGDGTRLSIL.